The 21 T cell receptor beta chains in this list originate from one sample, sequenced in a study of cytomegalovirus exposure and HLA in healthy donors. The PCR had 60 Vbeta and 13 Jbeta primers. The repertoire was sequenced with immunoSEQ multiplex PCR; TCRdb's copy has only in-frame clones and lacks some. The repertoire holds 150,000 or so clones, roughly 71% seen once, with about 6.5% in the top ten. Sequencing was carried out using PBMCs. Receptor source: a man aged 30 to 39 in good health and CMV-seronegative.

The CDR3 here is CASSLGFGVEWKTGELFF. The CDR3 region has the DNA TGTGCCAGCAGCTTAGGTTTCGGGGTGGAATGGAAAACCGGGGAGCTGTTTTTT. V gene TRBV7-8 combines with J gene TRBJ2-2; D possibly corresponds to TRBD2 (5 bases). V was pared by 1 base and J by 5 bases, with 20 bases between. Germline CDR1 SGHVS, CDR2 FQNEAQ. The CDR3 is made up of 18 amino acids. The full variable domain, with the rest looked up from reference TRBV7-8 and TRBJ2-2, is GAGVSQSPRYKVAKRGQDVALRCDPISGHVSLFWYQQALGQGPEFLTYFQNEAQLDKSGLPSDRFFAERPEGSVSTLKIQRTQQEDSAVYLCASSLGFGVEWKTGELFFGEGSRLTVL.

V gene TRBV18 combines with J gene TRBJ2-2; the match to TRBD1 covers 7 bases. With 7 bases clipped from V and 1 base from J, the junction kept 6 bases outside the gene matches. The CDR3 totals 15 residues. CDR1 and CDR2 (germline): KGHSH, LQKENI. In nucleotides, the CDR3 is TGTGCCAGCTTACGACAGGGAAGGAACACCGGGGAGCTGTTTTTT. Its translation is CASLRQGRNTGELFF.

This chain links TRBV25-1 with TRBJ1-1; D may be TRBD1 (5 bases). The V gene lost 6 bases and the J gene lost 8 bases, with 13 bases spanning the gap. This CDR3 has 12 residues. CDR1 MGHDK and CDR2 SYGVNS come from the germline V gene. CDR3 DNA: TGTGCCAGCAGGCGGGGCGAGGGCGAAGCTTTCTTT. It specifies CASRRGEGEAFF.

This clone was counted once. The chain is built from TRBV30 and TRBJ1-4; 9 bases map to TRBD1. Germline-derived CDR1 and CDR2 are GTSNPN and SVGIG (reference sequence). The V and J ends lost 3 bases and 8 bases, in that order; junction bases with no gene match: 7. The CDR3 runs 14 residues. The CDR3: CAWSPGTGNEKLFF. The CDR3 DNA reads as TGTGCCTGGAGCCCCGGGACAGGGAACGAAAAACTGTTTTTT.

This clone was seen a handful of times. The CDR3 loop reads CASSQVGTSGRAPYEQYF. In DNA, the CDR3 is TGTGCCAGCAGCCAAGTAGGGACTAGCGGGAGGGCCCCCTACGAGCAGTACTTC. This sequence joins TRBV4-2 and TRBJ2-7; TRBD2 matches at 16 bases. Germline V gene lookup returns CDR1 LGHNA and CDR2 YNFKEQ. This CDR3 is 18 amino acids long. J gave up 2 bases and V 1 base, and 5 bases lay outside the gene matches.

A remark on this clone: The sample holds other DNA sequences that translate to the same CDR3. V and J are TRBV14 and TRBJ2-7; 9 bases line up with TRBD1. CDR3 length equals 16 residues. Germline V gene sequence: CDR1 SGHDN, CDR2 FVKESK. With 3 bases clipped from V and 0 bases from J, the junction kept 6 bases outside the gene matches. DNA for the CDR3: TGTGCCAGCAGCCACGGGACAGGGAGAACCTCCTACGAGCAGTACTTC. Amino acid sequence: CASSHGTGRTSYEQYF.

This chain links TRBV6-5 with TRBJ1-1; perhaps TRBD1 as D (5 bases). Germline V gives CDR1 MNHEY, CDR2 SVGAGI. The CDR3 runs to 14 residues. Trimming pared 8 bases from V and 0 bases from J, leaving 13 bases between. In DNA, the CDR3 is TGTGCCAGCGCTCCGCAGGGAATGAACACTGAAGCTTTCTTT. Translated, it gives CASAPQGMNTEAFF.

As concerns this clone: Other DNA variants within this sample encode the same CDR3. The chain carries TRBV5-1 and TRBJ2-5; D is perhaps TRBD2 (6 bases). The CDR3 is 14 residues long. The germline V gene encodes CDR1 SGHRS and CDR2 YFSETQ. V gave up 2 bases and J gave up 3 bases, with 11 bases separating them. CDR3 in amino acids: CASSFGGGEETQYF. CDR3 in DNA: TGCGCCAGCAGCTTCGGGGGTGGGGAAGAGACCCAGTACTTC.

The chain carries TRBV6-4 and TRBJ2-3; perhaps TRBD1 as D (5 bases). Trimming left V 8 bases short and J 2 bases short, with 11 bases between. The CDR3 is made up of 13 amino acids. CDR1 and CDR2 from the germline V gene are MRHNA and SNTAGT. The CDR3 protein is CASPETDTDTQYF. CDR3 nucleotides: TGTGCCAGCCCCGAGACAGACACAGATACGCAGTATTTT.

The CDR3 region has the DNA TGTGCCAGTAGTTCCCCCTCCATACCCTACGATTATGGCTACACCTTC. This codes for CASSSPSIPYDYGYTF. The chain links TRBV19 to TRBJ1-2, with D hard to call. CDR1 and CDR2 from the germline V gene are LNHDA and SQIVND (reference sequence). The length of the CDR3 is 16 residues. Trimming took 5 bases from V and 5 from J, leaving 21 bases between them.

J is TRBJ1-1 and V is TRBV6-5; D possibly corresponds to TRBD1 (6 bases). This CDR3 has 16 amino acids. Germline V gene data show CDR1 as MNHEY and CDR2 as SVGAGI. V gave up 2 bases and J gave up 0 bases, with 13 bases separating them. The CDR3 sequence is CASSYGLGTLNTEAFF. DNA for the CDR3: TGTGCCAGCAGTTACGGTTTGGGGACATTGAACACTGAAGCTTTCTTT.

This clone was found once. V is TRBV6-6 and J is TRBJ2-1; 8 positions match TRBD2. V lost 8 bases, J lost 0 bases, and 9 bases stayed unmatched. Germline V gene data show CDR1 as MNHNY and CDR2 as SVGAGI (reference sequence). This CDR3 is built from 16 residues. In DNA form, the CDR3 reads TGTGCCAGCTGCCGGGGTAGCGGGACCTCCTACAATGAGCAGTTCTTC. Encoded protein: CASCRGSGTSYNEQFF.

The chain employs TRBV7-9 and TRBJ2-4, with a tentative D call TRBD2 (6 bases). The germline V gene has CDR1 SEHNR and CDR2 FQNEAQ (reference sequence). CDR3 length equals 19 residues. Between the trimmed V and J ends, which lost 5 bases and 0 bases, there was a span of 23 bases. The CDR3 protein is CASSPPGTPDELAKNIQYF. The CDR3 nucleotides read TGTGCCAGCAGCCCCCCCGGGACTCCAGACGAACTAGCCAAAAACATTCAGTACTTC.

Written as DNA, the CDR3 is TGTGCCAGTAGTATAGTCGGCGGGAGCTATGGCTACACCTTC. Protein sequence: CASSIVGGSYGYTF. The V gene is TRBV19, the J gene TRBJ1-2, with unresolved D. Trimming removed 1 base at V and 4 bases at J, with 10 bases between. The CDR3 is 14 residues long. Germline assignment: CDR1 LNHDA and CDR2 SQIVND (reference sequence).

V is TRBV27 and J is TRBJ1-6, with TRBD1 as a possible D gene (5 bases). V was trimmed by 2 bases and J by 9 bases, leaving 11 bases between them. This CDR3 has 14 amino acids. Germline V gives CDR1 MNHEY, CDR2 SMNVEV (reference sequence). The CDR3 protein is CASSLGRVGSPLHF. CDR3 nucleotide sequence: TGTGCCAGCAGTTTAGGCAGGGTGGGTTCACCCCTCCACTTT.

The sample holds a few counts of this clone. The gene calls are TRBV28 and TRBJ2-7; 8 bases line up with TRBD2. V shed 7 bases and J 0 bases; nucleotides not matched to a gene: 5. There are 14 residues in the CDR3. CDR1 MDHEN and CDR2 SYDVKM come from the germline V gene. The CDR3 region has the DNA TGTGCCAGCACTTACGGGAGGGGCTCCTACGAGCAGTACTTC. It translates to CASTYGRGSYEQYF.

For this clone: Other DNA sequences in the same sample also yield this CDR3. The chain has TRBV20-1 and TRBJ1-4; D unresolved. CDR1 DFQATT and CDR2 SNEGSKA come from the germline V gene (reference sequence). V was clipped by 3 bases and J by 8 bases, with 4 bases between them. The length of the CDR3 is 10 residues. This CDR3 is CSASREKLFF. The CDR3 DNA follows: TGCAGTGCTAGTCGGGAAAAACTGTTTTTT.

In its sample, this clone was seen a few times. The rearrangement links TRBV7-2 to TRBJ1-6, with 9 positions matching TRBD1. The trim removed 1 base at V and 10 bases at J, leaving 5 bases unmatched. The CDR3 loop spans 15 amino acids. Germline V gene sequence: CDR1 SGHTA, CDR2 FQGNSA. The CDR3 loop is CASSLVGTGTSPLHF. The CDR3 DNA sequence: TGTGCCAGCAGCTTAGTCGGGACAGGGACGTCACCCCTCCACTTT.

V is TRBV10-3 and J is TRBJ2-7; TRBD1 matches at 10 bases. V trimming: 6 bases; J trimming: 2 bases; junction bases outside the gene matches: 13. The CDR3 is made up of 17 amino acids. In germline, CDR1 is ENHRY, CDR2 SYGVKD. The CDR3 DNA reads as TGTGCCATCAGCGCCGACAGGGGGCCGACGCCCACCTACGAGCAGTACTTC. Residues: CAISADRGPTPTYEQYF.

The chain is built from TRBV5-1 and TRBJ2-1, with 8 positions matching TRBD1. The junction had 6 bases not matched to a gene; V was cut back by 3 bases and J by 4 bases. Germline lookup yields CDR1 SGHRS and CDR2 YFSETQ. CDR3 length equals 15 residues. CDR3 sequence: CASSSGDRTYNEQFF. The CDR3 bases are TGCGCCAGCAGCTCCGGGGACAGGACTTACAATGAGCAGTTCTTC.

The chain has TRBV30 and TRBJ1-5; D not certain. Per the germline V gene, CDR1 is GTSNPN and CDR2 is SVGIG (reference sequence). The V end was cut by 2 bases, the J end by 2 bases, with 7 bases between. The CDR3 is made up of 13 amino acids. In nucleotides, the CDR3 is TGTGCCTGGAGTTGGGGAGGCAATCAGCCCCAGCATTTT. It is translated as CAWSWGGNQPQHF.